The clone carrying this T cell receptor (beta chain) was detected only once. In the authors' methods: For nucleated cells, counts were estimated from reference gene primer amplification. Sequenced by immunoSEQ multiplex PCR; TCRdb stores in-frame clones only, minus some. The V and J calls and clone size were taken over from that table, and D and trimming were inferred from the DNA. The sample has fewer than 130,000 clones; about 72% are singletons. The CDR3 contains 17 residues. The germline gives CDR1 DFQATT, CDR2 SNEGSKA (reference sequence). With V trimmed by 3 bases and J by 7 bases, 16 bases remained unmatched. The data were obtained in a study of blood T cell repertoires in COVID-19. Overall study: Acute and convalescent COVID-19 samples came from the United States, Italy and Spain. PBMCs, B-cell-depleted T cells, or T cells provided the cDNA or gDNA that made up the material.

This rearrangement joins TRBV20-1 to TRBJ1-5; TRBD1 matches 9 bases. Sequences were obtained from peripheral blood. The clonotype originates from a woman in her sixties with acute or convalescent COVID-19. The CDR3 nucleotides are TGCAGTGCTAGTGGCGTCCCGGGACAGGGTTTTGGGCAGCCCCAGCATTTT. Amino acid sequence: CSASGVPGQGFGQPQHF.